These T cell receptor beta chains were read from a single sample in a study of OX40 agonist ivuxolimab in advanced cancers. Clones were sequenced by immunoSEQ multiplex PCR, and TCRdb holds only the in-frame ones, with some missing. The sample contains under 110,000 clones, over 75% of which appear only once. The sample consisted of CD4+ or CD8+ T cells sorted from blood, taken in a trial of the OX40 agonist ivuxolimab. The receptors originated from an adult with an advanced solid tumor such as melanoma, head and neck, liver or kidney cancer. Each CDR3 is given with its conserved first and last residue. Each record gives: J gene, V gene, clone size, D gene, CDR3 protein, CDR3 DNA. D genes are given only for firm matches. Clone size is given for some rows only: seen once, a few or many times, or a class if the clone is expanded.

J gene: TRBJ2-2
V gene: TRBV7-3
clone size: .
D gene: .
CDR3 protein: CASSPPSRELFF
CDR3 DNA: TGTGCCAGCAGCCCTCCCAGCAGGGAGCTGTTTTTT

J gene: TRBJ2-4
V gene: TRBV18
clone size: .
D gene: .
CDR3 protein: CASSPQNRAKNIQYF
CDR3 DNA: TGTGCCAGCTCACCCCAGAACAGGGCCAAAAACATTCAGTACTTC

J gene: TRBJ2-7
V gene: TRBV9
clone size: .
D gene: .
CDR3 protein: CASSVPGPLSYEQYF
CDR3 DNA: TGTGCCAGCAGCGTCCCAGGGCCCCTCTCCTACGAGCAGTACTTC

J gene: TRBJ1-2
V gene: TRBV23-1
clone size: .
D gene: .
CDR3 protein: CASRRPQILVNYGYTF
CDR3 DNA: TGCGCCAGCAGACGACCACAAATCCTAGTTAACTATGGCTACACCTTC

J gene: TRBJ2-7
V gene: TRBV27
clone size: once
D gene: TRBD1
CDR3 protein: CASSFYGGQKSYEQYF
CDR3 DNA: TGTGCCAGCAGTTTCTATGGGGGACAGAAAAGCTACGAGCAGTACTTC

J gene: TRBJ1-2
V gene: TRBV6-1
clone size: .
D gene: .
CDR3 protein: CASSGSWGSYGYTF
CDR3 DNA: TGTGCCAGCAGCGGCTCGTGGGGGTCCTATGGCTACACCTTC

J gene: TRBJ2-5
V gene: TRBV18
clone size: .
D gene: .
CDR3 protein: CASSPGTQETQYF
CDR3 DNA: TGTGCCAGCTCACCTGGGACCCAAGAGACCCAGTACTTC

J gene: TRBJ2-5
V gene: TRBV29-1
clone size: .
D gene: .
CDR3 protein: CSVQRGAEETQYF
CDR3 DNA: TGCAGCGTCCAACGGGGGGCCGAAGAGACCCAGTACTTC

J gene: TRBJ1-2
V gene: TRBV19
clone size: .
D gene: .
CDR3 protein: CASSIPPGGYTF
CDR3 DNA: TGTGCCAGTAGTATTCCGCCTGGAGGCTACACCTTC

J gene: TRBJ1-1
V gene: TRBV5-1
clone size: once
D gene: .
CDR3 protein: CASSLRTGNTEAFF
CDR3 DNA: TGCGCCAGCAGCTTAAGGACGGGGAACACTGAAGCTTTCTTT

J gene: TRBJ2-1
V gene: TRBV28
clone size: .
D gene: TRBD1
CDR3 protein: CASSTTGSSYNEQFF
CDR3 DNA: TGTGCCAGCAGTACGACAGGGAGCTCCTACAATGAGCAGTTCTTC

J gene: TRBJ1-6
V gene: TRBV7-2
clone size: .
D gene: .
CDR3 protein: CASSLAAGIGSPLHF
CDR3 DNA: TGTGCCAGCAGCTTAGCGGCCGGGATAGGTTCACCCCTCCACTTT

J gene: TRBJ1-6
V gene: TRBV5-6
clone size: .
D gene: TRBD1
CDR3 protein: CASSSPGQQGSPLHF
CDR3 DNA: TGTGCCAGCAGCTCCCCGGGACAGCAAGGTTCACCCCTCCACTTT

J gene: TRBJ1-2
V gene: TRBV28
clone size: few
D gene: .
CDR3 protein: CASTTVGGPERGYTF
CDR3 DNA: TGTGCCAGCACTACCGTGGGGGGGCCCGAGCGGGGCTACACCTTC

J gene: TRBJ1-1
V gene: TRBV6-6
clone size: .
D gene: .
CDR3 protein: CASSRGDTEAFF
CDR3 DNA: TGTGCCAGCAGTCGTGGGGACACTGAAGCTTTCTTT

J gene: TRBJ2-1
V gene: TRBV7-2
clone size: .
D gene: TRBD1
CDR3 protein: CASSSHKTGGYYNEQFF
CDR3 DNA: TGTGCCAGCAGCTCACATAAGACAGGGGGTTACTACAATGAGCAGTTCTTC

J gene: TRBJ2-3
V gene: TRBV28
clone size: .
D gene: .
CDR3 protein: CASSPVWDTQYF
CDR3 DNA: TGTGCCAGCAGTCCCGTCTGGGATACGCAGTATTTT

J gene: TRBJ2-1
V gene: TRBV4-2
clone size: .
D gene: TRBD1
CDR3 protein: CASSQETGQGINEQFF
CDR3 DNA: TGTGCCAGCAGCCAAGAGACGGGACAGGGGATCAATGAGCAGTTCTTC

J gene: TRBJ1-1
V gene: TRBV19
clone size: .
D gene: .
CDR3 protein: CASSISGLMNTEAFF
CDR3 DNA: TGTGCCAGTAGTATTTCAGGACTAATGAACACTGAAGCTTTCTTT

J gene: TRBJ1-6
V gene: TRBV30
clone size: .
D gene: .
CDR3 protein: CAWSEQNNSPLHF
CDR3 DNA: TGTGCCTGGAGTGAGCAGAATAACTCACCCCTCCACTTT

J gene: TRBJ1-6
V gene: TRBV6-5
clone size: .
D gene: TRBD1
CDR3 protein: CASSYSGTGRSPLHF
CDR3 DNA: TGTGCCAGCAGTTACTCGGGGACAGGGCGGTCACCCCTCCACTTT

J gene: TRBJ1-4
V gene: TRBV5-1
clone size: .
D gene: .
CDR3 protein: CASSLRGINEKLFF
CDR3 DNA: TGCGCCAGCAGCTTGCGGGGGATTAATGAAAAACTGTTTTTT

J gene: TRBJ2-7
V gene: TRBV15
clone size: .
D gene: TRBD1
CDR3 protein: CATSRDSRTGGEQYF
CDR3 DNA: TGTGCCACCAGCAGAGATTCGAGAACAGGGGGCGAGCAGTACTTC

J gene: TRBJ1-5
V gene: TRBV28
clone size: .
D gene: .
CDR3 protein: CASSFPGTSNQPQHF
CDR3 DNA: TGTGCCAGCAGTTTCCCCGGGACCTCCAATCAGCCCCAGCATTTT

J gene: TRBJ1-2
V gene: TRBV12-5
clone size: .
D gene: .
CDR3 protein: CASGLGGAGGYTF
CDR3 DNA: TGTGCTAGTGGTTTAGGGGGGGCAGGTGGCTACACCTTC

J gene: TRBJ2-5
V gene: TRBV6-1
clone size: .
D gene: TRBD1
CDR3 protein: CASRPGQGFETQYF
CDR3 DNA: TGTGCCAGCAGACCCGGACAGGGTTTTGAGACCCAGTACTTC

J gene: TRBJ1-1
V gene: TRBV28
clone size: .
D gene: .
CDR3 protein: CASSLPPTEAFF
CDR3 DNA: TGTGCCAGCAGTTTACCACCCACTGAAGCTTTCTTT

J gene: TRBJ1-1
V gene: TRBV19
clone size: .
D gene: .
CDR3 protein: CASNKGPNTEAFF
CDR3 DNA: TGTGCCAGTAATAAGGGCCCGAACACTGAAGCTTTCTTT

J gene: TRBJ2-7
V gene: TRBV7-8
clone size: .
D gene: .
CDR3 protein: CASSLSWVANEQYF
CDR3 DNA: TGTGCCAGCAGCTTATCCTGGGTAGCTAACGAGCAGTACTTC

J gene: TRBJ1-4
V gene: TRBV6-4
clone size: .
D gene: .
CDR3 protein: CASSGQRNEKLFF
CDR3 DNA: TGTGCCAGCAGCGGACAGCGAAATGAAAAACTGTTTTTT

J gene: TRBJ2-2
V gene: TRBV7-6
clone size: .
D gene: .
CDR3 protein: CASSLNAVAWGGELFF
CDR3 DNA: TGTGCCAGCAGCTTAAACGCTGTAGCGTGGGGCGGGGAGCTGTTTTTT

J gene: TRBJ2-7
V gene: TRBV29-1
clone size: .
D gene: TRBD1
CDR3 protein: CSVEGTGYEQYF
CDR3 DNA: TGCAGCGTTGAAGGGACAGGCTACGAGCAGTACTTC

J gene: TRBJ1-2
V gene: TRBV7-2
clone size: .
D gene: .
CDR3 protein: CASSLGPLQGGYGYTF
CDR3 DNA: TGTGCCAGCAGCTTAGGCCCCTTACAGGGCGGCTATGGCTACACCTTC

J gene: TRBJ2-3
V gene: TRBV5-1
clone size: .
D gene: TRBD2
CDR3 protein: CASSLGLAGGDTQYF
CDR3 DNA: TGCGCCAGCAGCTTGGGACTAGCGGGGGGAGATACGCAGTATTTT

J gene: TRBJ1-1
V gene: TRBV7-2
clone size: .
D gene: .
CDR3 protein: CASSLGGGGMNTEAFF
CDR3 DNA: TGTGCCAGCAGCTTAGGAGGGGGGGGCATGAACACTGAAGCTTTCTTT

J gene: TRBJ2-1
V gene: TRBV11-2
clone size: .
D gene: .
CDR3 protein: CASSFWGEQFF
CDR3 DNA: TGTGCCAGCAGCTTTTGGGGGGAGCAGTTCTTC

J gene: TRBJ1-6
V gene: TRBV6-4
clone size: .
D gene: .
CDR3 protein: CASSDLGLGNSPLHF
CDR3 DNA: TGTGCCAGCAGTGACCTGGGGTTAGGTAATTCACCCCTCCACTTT

J gene: TRBJ2-1
V gene: TRBV21-1
clone size: .
D gene: .
CDR3 protein: CASSNLGLEGEQFF
CDR3 DNA: TGTGCCAGCAGCAACCTGGGTCTCGAGGGTGAGCAGTTCTTC

J gene: TRBJ1-1
V gene: TRBV10-3
clone size: .
D gene: .
CDR3 protein: CAISGGGNTEAFF
CDR3 DNA: TGTGCCATCAGTGGGGGGGGCAACACTGAAGCTTTCTTT

J gene: TRBJ2-1
V gene: TRBV28
clone size: once
D gene: TRBD1
CDR3 protein: CASSSTSGTGGHEQFF
CDR3 DNA: TGTGCCAGCAGTTCTACCTCCGGGACAGGGGGCCATGAGCAGTTCTTC

J gene: TRBJ2-7
V gene: TRBV6-6
clone size: .
D gene: .
CDR3 protein: CASSSQGNEQYF
CDR3 DNA: TGTGCCAGCAGTTCGCAGGGTAACGAGCAGTACTTC

J gene: TRBJ2-1
V gene: TRBV7-2
clone size: once
D gene: .
CDR3 protein: CASSRIRGEQFF
CDR3 DNA: TGTGCCAGCAGTCGCATTCGGGGTGAGCAGTTCTTC

J gene: TRBJ2-3
V gene: TRBV7-2
clone size: .
D gene: TRBD2
CDR3 protein: CASSLAAGGPDTQYF
CDR3 DNA: TGTGCCAGCAGCTTAGCGGCGGGGGGCCCAGATACACAGTATTTT

J gene: TRBJ2-2
V gene: TRBV5-1
clone size: .
D gene: .
CDR3 protein: CASRMPGRPNTGELFF
CDR3 DNA: TGCGCCAGCAGGATGCCGGGACGGCCGAACACCGGGGAGCTGTTTTTT

J gene: TRBJ1-2
V gene: TRBV6-5
clone size: few
D gene: .
CDR3 protein: CASTGGRNYGYTF
CDR3 DNA: TGTGCCAGCACGGGCGGCAGAAACTATGGCTACACCTTC

J gene: TRBJ2-2
V gene: TRBV10-1
clone size: .
D gene: TRBD2
CDR3 protein: CASSEGQRGGQGNTGELFF
CDR3 DNA: TGCGCCAGCAGTGAAGGCCAGCGGGGGGGCCAAGGGAACACCGGGGAGCTGTTTTTT

J gene: TRBJ1-2
V gene: TRBV28
clone size: .
D gene: .
CDR3 protein: CASSPDSYGYTF
CDR3 DNA: TGTGCCAGCAGCCCTGACAGCTATGGCTACACCTTC

J gene: TRBJ2-4
V gene: TRBV7-9
clone size: .
D gene: .
CDR3 protein: CASTPPIGDIQYF
CDR3 DNA: TGTGCCAGCACCCCCCCCATTGGAGACATTCAGTACTTC

J gene: TRBJ2-7
V gene: TRBV7-2
clone size: .
D gene: .
CDR3 protein: CASSGGAGIYEQYF
CDR3 DNA: TGTGCCAGCAGCGGGGGGGCAGGGATCTACGAGCAGTACTTC

J gene: TRBJ2-3
V gene: TRBV19
clone size: few
D gene: TRBD2
CDR3 protein: CASSILAGGLQDTQYF
CDR3 DNA: TGTGCCAGTAGTATTCTGGCGGGGGGACTCCAAGATACGCAGTATTTT

J gene: TRBJ1-5
V gene: TRBV7-2
clone size: .
D gene: .
CDR3 protein: CASSLEGSLNQPQHF
CDR3 DNA: TGTGCCAGCAGCTTAGAAGGGAGCCTCAATCAGCCCCAGCATTTT

J gene: TRBJ1-5
V gene: TRBV28
clone size: .
D gene: .
CDR3 protein: CASSPSSRAWEQPQHF
CDR3 DNA: TGTGCCAGCAGTCCATCGTCGAGGGCGTGGGAGCAGCCCCAGCATTTT